A single sample gave rise to the 22 T cell receptor beta chains below, sequenced in a study of T cell repertoires in cytomegalovirus infection. No antigens are known for them. TCRdb redid the calling of the reads with MiXCR, one entry per CDR3 protein. The sample has more than 250,000 distinct CDR3 sequences, 20% to 25% seen once; the top ten hold 13%. This specimen consisted of cultured PBMCs, obtained from culture after CMV antigen stimulation. The source of these receptors is a human donor in good health (CMV status not recorded). Some clones in this sample may be carry-over from other donors' samples.

This clonotype was picked up a small number of times. The V and J genes are TRBV5-1 and TRBJ2-3; 10 positions match TRBD1. The CDR3 contains 14 residues. J lost 10 bases, V lost 1 base, and 6 bases had no gene match. The germline V gene encodes CDR1 SGHRS and CDR2 YFSETQ. The chain's CDR3 is CASSLLPGQGSQYF. CDR3 nucleotides: TGCGCCAGCAGCTTGCTTCCGGGACAGGGGTCGCAGTATTTT. The full variable domain, rest sourced from reference TRBV5-1 and TRBJ2-3, is KAGVTQTPRYLIKTRGQQVTLSCSPISGHRSVSWYQQTPGQGLQFLFEYFSETQRNKGNFPGRFSGRQFSNSRSEMNVSTLELGDSALYLCASSLLPGQGSQYFGPGTRLTVL.

This clonotype has only a few counts. CDR3 nucleotide sequence: TGTGCCAGCAGCTTAGCGACAGGGGGCCTTATAAACACCATATATTTT. Amino acids: CASSLATGGLINTIYF. The chain has TRBV7-6 and TRBJ1-3; 10 bases agree with TRBD1. Germline V gives CDR1 SGHVS, CDR2 FNYEAQ. The CDR3 loop spans 16 amino acids. The V gene end was trimmed by 0 bases and the J gene end by 6 bases; junction bases not matched to a gene: 5.

The J gene is TRBJ2-3, the V gene TRBV4-3, with D unresolved. Germline CDR1 reads LGHNA; CDR2 reads YSLEER. V lost 0 bases, J lost 5 bases, and 12 bases lay in between. The CDR3 sequence is 15 residues long. The chain's CDR3 is CASSQERRILDTQYF. CDR3 nucleotide sequence: TGCGCCAGCAGCCAAGAACGCCGAATACTAGATACGCAGTATTTT.

The chain has TRBV18 and TRBJ2-7, with TRBD1 matching 10 bases. Germline CDR1 is KGHSH and CDR2 is LQKENI. After removal of 5 bases from V and 3 bases from J, the junction contained 7 bases not matched to a gene. The CDR3 consists of 15 residues. The DNA of the CDR3 is TGTGCCAGCTCATCTGGACAGGGGGTTAGCTACGAGCAGTACGTC. Its protein product is CASSSGQGVSYEQYV.

This clonotype was seen repeatedly, ten times or more. The genes are TRBV6-2 or TRBV6-3 and TRBJ2-1; no clear D gene. Per the germline V gene, CDR1 is MNHEY and CDR2 is SVGEGT. The ends were cut back, 4 bases at V and 4 bases at J, with 8 bases in the middle. CDR3 length: 13 residues. CDR3 amino acids: CASSLDNYNEQFF. DNA for the CDR3: TGTGCCAGCAGTTTAGACAATTACAATGAGCAGTTCTTC.

This clonotype showed up just a few times. The CDR3 DNA reads as TGTGCCAGCAGCCCACAGGGGGCGCCGCGGGAGCAGTACTTC. Its translation: CASSPQGAPREQYF. The genes are TRBV5-6 and TRBJ2-7, with 9 bases aligning to TRBD1. There are 14 residues in the CDR3. Trimming removed 4 bases from V and 7 bases from J; junction bases left unmatched: 9. Germline values: CDR1 SGHDT, CDR2 YYEEEE.

V usage is TRBV19 and J usage is TRBJ1-5, with TRBD1 identical over 7 bases. Germline CDR1 LNHDA, CDR2 SQIVND (reference sequence). The V gene end was trimmed by 3 bases and the J gene end by 7 bases; junction bases not matched to a gene: 6. The CDR3 has 14 residues. CDR3 in DNA: TGTGCCAGTAGTATCGAGCAGGGGGGGCAGCCCCAGCATTTT. This encodes CASSIEQGGQPQHF.

The chain is built from TRBV19 and TRBJ2-1, with 8 bases identical to TRBD2. Germline loops: CDR1 LNHDA, CDR2 SQIVND (reference sequence). The CDR3 is made up of 15 amino acids. J lost 4 bases, V lost 4 bases, and 6 bases had no gene match. The CDR3 is CASSTTGTRYNEQFF. The DNA for the CDR3 is TGTGCCAGTAGTACAACCGGGACTAGGTACAATGAGCAGTTCTTC.

V is TRBV5-4 and J is TRBJ2-7; 7 nucleotides agree with TRBD2. V shed 2 bases and J 0 bases; nucleotides not matched to a gene: 5. The germline V gene has CDR1 SGHNT and CDR2 YYREEE (reference sequence). The CDR3 extends over 15 amino acids. The CDR3 protein is CASSFGTTFSYEQYF. CDR3 in DNA: TGTGCCAGCAGCTTCGGGACTACCTTCTCCTACGAGCAGTACTTC. Supplemented by reference TRBV5-4 and TRBJ2-7, the full variable domain reads ETGVTQSPTHLIKTRGQQVTLRCSSQSGHNTVSWYQQALGQGPQFIFQYYREEENGRGNFPPRFSGLQFPNYSSELNVNALELDDSALYLCASSFGTTFSYEQYFGPGTRLTVT.

This CDR3 is CASSGRDFQPQHF. In DNA, the CDR3 is TGTGCCAGCAGTGGAAGGGATTTTCAGCCCCAGCATTTT. The chain carries TRBV6-1 and TRBJ1-5; no clear D. Trimming stripped 4 bases from V and 6 bases from J, with 10 bases between. The germline CDR1 and CDR2 sequences are MNHNS and SASEGT. The CDR3 covers 13 residues.

A single count supports this clonotype. A clone one base away is much larger, so this may be a read error. The gene calls are TRBV7-6 and TRBJ2-1; D tentatively fits TRBD1 or TRBD2 (5 bases each). The CDR3 length is 15 residues. V was shortened by 6 bases and J by 5 bases, with 17 bases between the two germline ends. The V gene's germline CDR1 is SGHVS and CDR2 FNYEAQ. CDR3 in DNA: TGTGCCAGCAGAGTCTATCCGGGACCCAACAATGAGCAGTTCTTC. Its translation is CASRVYPGPNNEQFF.

This clonotype has ten or more counts. V and J are TRBV11-3 and TRBJ2-5; TRBD2 matches 11 bases. This CDR3 region has 15 residues. Germline-derived CDR1 and CDR2 are SGHNT and YENEEA. V shed 5 bases and J 4 bases; nucleotides not matched to a gene: 6. In DNA form, the CDR3 reads TGTGCCAGCAGCACTAGCGGGAGTCCGGGAGAGACCCAGTACTTC. This codes for CASSTSGSPGETQYF.

This chain joins TRBV7-3 and TRBJ2-3, with D perhaps matching TRBD2 (5 bases). V lost 8 bases and J 8 bases, leaving 14 bases between the germline ends. Germline assignment: CDR1 SGHTA and CDR2 FQGTGA. The CDR3 covers 12 residues. The CDR3 loop reads CASGSIRGTQYF. CDR3 nucleotides: TGTGCCAGCGGATCAATACGGGGTACGCAGTATTTT.

V is TRBV28 and J is TRBJ2-1; D might be TRBD2 (7 bases). From germline, CDR1 is MDHEN and CDR2 SYDVKM. This CDR3 comprises 16 residues. Trimming cost V 2 bases and J 4 bases, with 15 bases left between them. Here the CDR3 reads CASSLIGAGQYNEQFF. The CDR3, as DNA: TGTGCCAGCAGTTTAATTGGAGCGGGACAATACAATGAGCAGTTCTTC.

The gene calls are TRBV27 and TRBJ1-6; 8 bases fit TRBD1. Germline lookup yields CDR1 MNHEY and CDR2 SMNVEV (reference sequence). Losses at the gene ends were 3 bases for V and 8 bases for J; bases not matched to a gene: 3. The CDR3 is 14 amino acids. The CDR3 DNA follows: TGTGCCAGCAGTTTCAGGGGGCAGTATTCACCCCTCCACTTT. This sequence encodes CASSFRGQYSPLHF.

In DNA, the CDR3 is TGTGCCAGTAAAAACCGGGACAGGGAAGATGGCTACACCTTC. It specifies CASKNRDREDGYTF. The chain carries TRBV19 and TRBJ1-2; TRBD1 agrees at 9 bases. The CDR3 length is 14 residues. The V gene end was trimmed by 7 bases and the J gene end by 6 bases; junction bases not matched to a gene: 9. CDR1 and CDR2 from the germline V gene are LNHDA and SQIVND (reference sequence).

The CDR3 DNA follows: TGTGCCAGCAGTGACAAGAGACTAGCTGATACGCAGTATTTT. Translating gives CASSDKRLADTQYF. The chain carries TRBV6-1 and TRBJ2-3; 7 nucleotides align to TRBD2. V shed 3 bases, J shed 6 bases, and the junction held 6 bases outside the gene matches. Per the germline V gene, CDR1 is MNHNS and CDR2 is SASEGT. CDR3 size: 14 residues.

The chain combines TRBV28 with TRBJ2-7, with D perhaps matching TRBD2 (5 bases). CDR3 size: 13 residues. Trimming removed 3 bases at V and 4 bases at J, with 10 bases between. Germline V gene data show CDR1 as MDHEN and CDR2 as SYDVKM. CDR3 loop: CASSFSGLYEQYF. The CDR3 nucleotides read TGTGCCAGCAGTTTTTCGGGGTTGTACGAGCAGTACTTC.

This clonotype was counted between two and nine times. The rearrangement joins TRBV12-3 or TRBV12-4 to TRBJ1-5, with a possible D match to TRBD1 (5 bases). Trimming removed 6 bases at V and 7 bases at J, with 19 bases between. The CDR3 totals 15 residues. The CDR3 here is CASSPTPAKGQPQHF. The CDR3 region has the DNA TGTGCCAGCAGCCCAACCCCGGCGAAGGGGCAGCCCCAGCATTTT.

CDR3 DNA: TGTGCCAGCAGTTCGTCGGACAGGCTCTATGGCTACACCTTC. Amino acid sequence: CASSSSDRLYGYTF. The chain joins TRBV27 to TRBJ1-2; 7 bases line up with TRBD1. This CDR3 contains 14 residues. Germline-derived CDR1 and CDR2 are MNHEY and SMNVEV (reference sequence). V shed 4 bases and J 4 bases; nucleotides not matched to a gene: 6.

This clonotype was found many times. For the CDR3, the DNA is TGTGCCAGCAGCTCGGATTCACCCCTCCACTTT. It translates to CASSSDSPLHF. V and J are TRBV7-8 and TRBJ1-6, with D unclear. V gave up 4 bases and J gave up 8 bases, with 3 bases separating them. The CDR3 spans 11 residues. CDR1 SGHVS and CDR2 FQNEAQ come from the germline V gene.

This chain uses TRBV20-1 with TRBJ2-3; 8 nucleotides agree with TRBD2. Losses at the gene ends were 2 bases for V and 0 bases for J; bases not matched to a gene: 13. The CDR3 is 18 amino acids. Germline CDR1 DFQATT, CDR2 SNEGSKA (reference sequence). CDR3 residues: CSARPVGLASGSTDTQYF. The CDR3 DNA follows: TGCAGTGCTAGACCCGTGGGGTTGGCTAGCGGGAGCACAGATACGCAGTATTTT.